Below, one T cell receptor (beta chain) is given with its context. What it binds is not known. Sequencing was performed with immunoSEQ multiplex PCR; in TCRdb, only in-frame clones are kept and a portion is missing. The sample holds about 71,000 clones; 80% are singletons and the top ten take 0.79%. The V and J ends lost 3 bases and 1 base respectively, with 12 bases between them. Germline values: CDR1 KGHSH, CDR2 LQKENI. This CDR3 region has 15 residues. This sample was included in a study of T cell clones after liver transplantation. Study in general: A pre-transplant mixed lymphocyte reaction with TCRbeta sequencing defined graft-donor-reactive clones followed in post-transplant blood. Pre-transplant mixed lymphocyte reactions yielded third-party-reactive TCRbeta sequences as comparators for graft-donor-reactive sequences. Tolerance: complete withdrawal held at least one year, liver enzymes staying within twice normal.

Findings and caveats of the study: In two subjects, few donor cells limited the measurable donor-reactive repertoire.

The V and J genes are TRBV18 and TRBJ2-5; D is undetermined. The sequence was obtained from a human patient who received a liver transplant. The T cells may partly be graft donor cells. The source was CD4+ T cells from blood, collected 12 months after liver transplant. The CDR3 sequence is CASSPLARTQETQYF. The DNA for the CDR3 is TGTGCCAGCTCACCTTTGGCTCGCACCCAAGAGACCCAGTACTTC. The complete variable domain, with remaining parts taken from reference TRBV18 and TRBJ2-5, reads NAGVMQNPRHLVRRRGQEARLRCSPMKGHSHVYWYRQLPEEGLKFMVYLQKENIIDESGMPKERFSAEFPKEGPSILRIQQVVRGDSAAYFCASSPLARTQETQYFGPGTRLLVL.